Listed below are T cell receptor beta chains from one sample, sequenced in a study of blood T cell repertoires in COVID-19. This table comes from immunoSEQ multiplex PCR, and its TCRdb copy is limited to in-frame clones, with some not included. The sample includes under 100,000 clones, about nine tenths of them seen just once. Source material: peripheral blood. These receptors all come from a human donor in a cohort sampled during active COVID-19. Each CDR3 is given with its conserved first and last residue. The D gene is left open where the match is weak. Some rows mark clone size as missing; the rest say once, few, many or name a class of expanded clone.

v_call	clone_size	j_call	d_call	cdr3_nt	cdr3_aa
TRBV5-1	-	TRBJ2-3	-	TGCGCCAGCAGCTCGGGGACTCCCGGAGATACGCAGTATTTT	CASSSGTPGDTQYF
TRBV18	-	TRBJ2-4	-	TGTGCCAGCTCACCAGGCCAGGGGGGTTGGAACATTCAGTACTTC	CASSPGQGGWNIQYF
TRBV28	-	TRBJ1-2	-	TGTGCCAGCAGTTGGGGGCACGGCTACACCTTC	CASSWGHGYTF
TRBV11-2	-	TRBJ1-1	-	TGTGCCAGCAGCTTTCCAGGGAATGGAAACACTGAAGCTTTCTTT	CASSFPGNGNTEAFF
TRBV6-1	once	TRBJ1-5	-	TGTGCCAGCAGTGCAGGAGGGCAGATGAGCAATCAGCCCCAGCATTTT	CASSAGGQMSNQPQHF
TRBV7-8	-	TRBJ2-1	TRBD2	TGTGCCAGCAGCTTAGGGGGCGCGGGAGGCTCCTACAATGAGCAGTTCTTC	CASSLGGAGGSYNEQFF
TRBV7-3	-	TRBJ2-7	TRBD1	TGTGCCAGCAGCTTAAGCACAGGGGTCGAGCAGTACTTC	CASSLSTGVEQYF
TRBV5-1	-	TRBJ1-2	TRBD1	TGCGCCAGCAGCTTGGCAGGGACAGGGGGTTTCGGCTACACCTTC	CASSLAGTGGFGYTF
TRBV9	-	TRBJ2-2	-	TGTGCCAGCACCTCAGTCCCATCCGGGGAGCTGTTTTTT	CASTSVPSGELFF
TRBV6-5	-	TRBJ2-3	TRBD2	TGTGCCAGCAGACTTAGCGGGATTAGCACAGATACGCAGTATTTT	CASRLSGISTDTQYF
TRBV6-5	once	TRBJ1-2	TRBD1	TGTGCCAGCAGTTTCGACGGACAGGGGAAGTATGGCTACACCTTC	CASSFDGQGKYGYTF
TRBV10-1	-	TRBJ2-1	TRBD1	TGCGCCAGCAGTGAGTCCACAGGGGATAGATATGAGCAGTTCTTC	CASSESTGDRYEQFF
TRBV6-5	-	TRBJ2-2	-	TGTGCCAGCAAGACAGGGACTCCCGGGGAGCTGTTTTTT	CASKTGTPGELFF
TRBV19	-	TRBJ2-1	-	TGTGCCAGTAGTCTTAGCGGTACTGTCTCCTACAATGAGCAGTTCTTC	CASSLSGTVSYNEQFF
TRBV9	-	TRBJ1-1	TRBD1	TGTGCCAGCAGCGACTACAGGGGGACTGAAGCTTTCTTT	CASSDYRGTEAFF
TRBV30	-	TRBJ1-2	-	TGTGCCTGGAGTGTAGGAGAGGCAGGGTACAGTCTCCGTGGCTACACCTTC	CAWSVGEAGYSLRGYTF
TRBV29-1	-	TRBJ1-1	-	TGCAGCGTGCGACACGGCTCGAACACTGAAGCTTTCTTT	CSVRHGSNTEAFF
TRBV29-1	-	TRBJ2-1	TRBD2	TGCAGCGTTTCCGCATCTAGCGGGGGGCATGAGCAGTTCTTC	CSVSASSGGHEQFF
TRBV4-1	-	TRBJ2-2	TRBD2	TGCGCCAGCAGCCCCCCCGGGGAGCGGGAGCCGATGAACACCGGGGAGCTGTTTTTT	CASSPPGEREPMNTGELFF
TRBV6-5	-	TRBJ1-2	TRBD1	TGTGCCAGCAGTTATGGGACAGCCTACACCTTC	CASSYGTAYTF
TRBV12-3/TRBV12-4	once	TRBJ1-6	-	TGTGTCAGCAGTTTACTCAGTAATTCACCCCTCCACTTT	CVSSLLSNSPLHF
TRBV24-1	-	TRBJ1-5	TRBD1	TGTGCCACCAGTGAGAAGACAGGGCCTAATCAGCCCCAGCATTTT	CATSEKTGPNQPQHF
TRBV9	-	TRBJ2-3	-	TGTGCCAGCAGCGTAGAACTCACAGATACGCAGTATTTT	CASSVELTDTQYF
TRBV5-5	-	TRBJ1-1	-	TGTGCCAGCAGCCCCGGGACAATGAACACTGAAGCTTTCTTT	CASSPGTMNTEAFF
TRBV28	once	TRBJ1-2	-	TGTGCCAGCAGTTTCAGGGGAGATGGCTACACCTTC	CASSFRGDGYTF
TRBV5-4	-	TRBJ2-1	TRBD1	TGTGCCAGCAGTCACCCGGGACAGGGGACCGATGAGCAGTTCTTC	CASSHPGQGTDEQFF
TRBV18	-	TRBJ2-3	TRBD2	TGTGCCAGCTCCATGACTAGCGGGAGGACAGATACGCAGTATTTT	CASSMTSGRTDTQYF
TRBV29-1	-	TRBJ2-1	TRBD2	TGCAGCGTAGGAGCGGGGACTAGCGGGAACAATGAGCAGTTCTTC	CSVGAGTSGNNEQFF
TRBV29-1	-	TRBJ2-1	-	TGCAGCGTTGAAGGAGGGTTCTACAATGAGCAGTTCTTC	CSVEGGFYNEQFF
TRBV6-2/TRBV6-3	once	TRBJ2-1	-	TGTGCCAGCAGTTACGTGGGGGCGGTCTACAATGAGCAGTTCTTC	CASSYVGAVYNEQFF
TRBV28	-	TRBJ2-3	TRBD1	TGTGCCATCCGACTCTATCCGGGACAGCCAACAGATACGCAGTATTTT	CAIRLYPGQPTDTQYF
TRBV28	-	TRBJ2-7	TRBD1	TGTGCCAGCAGTAGGGACAGGGCCTACGAGCAGTACTTC	CASSRDRAYEQYF
TRBV28	once	TRBJ2-2	-	TGTGCCAGCAGTCCCGGGGACATCTCGGGCACCGGGGAGCTGTTTTTT	CASSPGDISGTGELFF
TRBV3-1/TRBV3-2	-	TRBJ2-6	-	TGTGCCAGCAGCCTCCAGGGAGGTGGGGCCAACGTCCTGACTTTC	CASSLQGGGANVLTF
TRBV19	-	TRBJ2-1	-	TGTGCCAGTAGGTCGGGGGTTAGCAACAATGAGCAGTTCTTC	CASRSGVSNNEQFF
TRBV4-2	-	TRBJ2-7	TRBD2	TGTGCCAGCAGCCAAGGACTAGCGGGAGAGCGATCCTACGAGCAGTACTTC	CASSQGLAGERSYEQYF
TRBV4-2	-	TRBJ2-3	-	TGTGCCAGCAGCGACATCCCGGGAGCGTTCACAGATACGCAGTATTTT	CASSDIPGAFTDTQYF
TRBV18	-	TRBJ2-1	-	TGTGCCAGCTCAGCAGCCTACAATGAGCAGTTCTTC	CASSAAYNEQFF
TRBV3-1/TRBV3-2	-	TRBJ2-7	TRBD2	TGTGCCAGCAGCTTACGAGCGGGAGGGCTCTACGAGCAGTACTTC	CASSLRAGGLYEQYF
TRBV7-6	few	TRBJ1-3	-	TGTGCCAGCAGCCTAAGCGCGGGCTCTGGAAACACCATATATTTT	CASSLSAGSGNTIYF
TRBV7-3	-	TRBJ2-3	TRBD2	TGTGCCAGCAGCTTAGTAGCGGGAGGGAGCACAGATACGCAGTATTTT	CASSLVAGGSTDTQYF
TRBV2	few	TRBJ2-3	TRBD2	TGTGCAAGCTCCGCGGGGGAACCTAATACGCAGTATTTT	CASSAGEPNTQYF
TRBV5-1	-	TRBJ1-2	TRBD1	TGCGCCAGCAGCTTGGTCACAGGGGGCGCAGAAGGCTACACCTTC	CASSLVTGGAEGYTF
TRBV7-9	once	TRBJ2-1	TRBD2	TGTGCCAGCAGCTCTCGGGGAGCGGGGAACCATGAGCAGTTCTTC	CASSSRGAGNHEQFF
TRBV2	-	TRBJ2-7	-	TGTGCCAGTACTAACCGGCCCGGAGTGGGCGAGCAGTACTTC	CASTNRPGVGEQYF
TRBV4-1	-	TRBJ1-5	TRBD1	TGCGCCAGCAGCCAAGATTCACGACAGGGGGCTAGTCAGCCCCAGCATTTT	CASSQDSRQGASQPQHF
TRBV20-1	-	TRBJ1-1	-	TGCAGTTTCTCCTCGGTGTCTTTCTTT	CSFSSVSFF
TRBV28	-	TRBJ2-7	-	TGTGCCAGCAGTCCCCCTTCAGGAATCGGGAACGAGCAGTACTTC	CASSPPSGIGNEQYF
TRBV3-1/TRBV3-2	-	TRBJ2-4	-	TGTGCCAGCAGCCAAGATGGGAGCCCCCTAGCCAAAAACATTCAGTACTTC	CASSQDGSPLAKNIQYF
TRBV5-4	-	TRBJ2-7	-	TGTGCCGTCGGTACGGGGGGCCATACCTACGAGCAGTACTTC	CAVGTGGHTYEQYF
TRBV9	-	TRBJ2-1	-	TGTGCCAGCAGCGTAGCGGACTACAAGAATGAGCAGTTCTTC	CASSVADYKNEQFF
TRBV15	-	TRBJ2-1	-	TGTGCCACCAGTAGACAAGCTTACAATGAGCAGTTCTTC	CATSRQAYNEQFF
TRBV4-2	once	TRBJ2-1	-	TGTGCCAGCAGCCCTCTAAGCGGTCCTTCCAATGAGCAGTTCTTC	CASSPLSGPSNEQFF
TRBV19	-	TRBJ2-1	TRBD1	TGTGCCAGTGACGTGACAGGGGGCTCCTACAATGAGCAGTTCTTC	CASDVTGGSYNEQFF
TRBV28	-	TRBJ1-2	-	TGTGCCAGCAAAGAGGGACTGGGATTCTATGGCTACACCTTC	CASKEGLGFYGYTF
TRBV19	-	TRBJ2-1	-	TGTGCCAGTAGTATAAGAAAGGAGTACAATGAGCAGTTCTTC	CASSIRKEYNEQFF
TRBV21-1	-	TRBJ1-5	-	TGTGCCAGCAGCAATAAAAGCAATCAGCCCCAGCATTTT	CASSNKSNQPQHF